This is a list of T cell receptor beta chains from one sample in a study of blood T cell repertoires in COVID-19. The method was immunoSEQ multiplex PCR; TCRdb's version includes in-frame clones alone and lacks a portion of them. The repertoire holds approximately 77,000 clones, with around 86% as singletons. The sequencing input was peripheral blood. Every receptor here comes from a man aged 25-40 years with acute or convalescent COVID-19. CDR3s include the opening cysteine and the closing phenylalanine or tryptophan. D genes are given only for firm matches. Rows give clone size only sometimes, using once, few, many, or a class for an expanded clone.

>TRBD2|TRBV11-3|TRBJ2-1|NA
CASSHSGGANNEQFF
TGTGCCAGCAGCCATAGCGGGGGGGCCAACAATGAGCAGTTCTTC
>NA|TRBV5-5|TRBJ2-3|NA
CASSARQTDTQYF
TGTGCCAGCAGCGCCAGACAGACAGATACGCAGTATTTT
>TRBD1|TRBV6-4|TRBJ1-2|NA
CASSDGRGSGGYTF
TGTGCCAGCAGTGACGGCAGGGGGTCTGGTGGCTACACCTTC
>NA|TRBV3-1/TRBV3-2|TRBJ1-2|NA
CASSQSARAFVYGYTF
TGTGCCAGCAGCCAATCAGCCAGGGCGTTTGTCTATGGCTACACCTTC
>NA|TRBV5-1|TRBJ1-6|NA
CASSKIPGSSPLHF
TGCGCCAGCAGCAAAATTCCGGGGTCTTCACCCCTCCACTTT
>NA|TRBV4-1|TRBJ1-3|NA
CASSPALDRSGNTIYF
TGCGCCAGCAGCCCCGCCCTAGACAGATCTGGAAACACCATATATTTT
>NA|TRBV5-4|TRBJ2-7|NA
CASSSGQRLEQYF
TGTGCCAGCAGCAGCGGACAGAGACTAGAGCAGTACTTC
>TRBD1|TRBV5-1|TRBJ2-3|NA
CASSLPRDREWTDTQYF
TGCGCCAGCAGCCTCCCCCGGGACAGGGAGTGGACAGATACGCAGTATTTT
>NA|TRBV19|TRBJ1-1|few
CASSRLVDTEAFF
TGTGCCAGTAGTAGACTAGTGGACACTGAAGCTTTCTTT
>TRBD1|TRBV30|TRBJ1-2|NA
CAWSAGQGAGYTF
TGTGCCTGGAGTGCCGGACAGGGAGCGGGCTACACCTTC
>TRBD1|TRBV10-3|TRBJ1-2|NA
CAIRTGQGDGYTF
TGTGCCATCAGGACGGGACAGGGAGATGGCTACACCTTC
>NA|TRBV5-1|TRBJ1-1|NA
CASSAGARTEAFF
TGCGCCAGCAGCGCGGGGGCGAGGACTGAAGCTTTCTTT
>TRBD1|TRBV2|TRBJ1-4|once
CASRETGPEKLFF
TGTGCCAGCCGGGAGACAGGGCCTGAAAAACTGTTTTTT
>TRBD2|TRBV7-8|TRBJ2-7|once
CASSFAGGAGVFHEQYF
TGTGCCAGCAGCTTCGCCGGCGGAGCGGGAGTATTTCACGAGCAGTACTTC
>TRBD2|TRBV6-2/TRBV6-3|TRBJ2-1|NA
CASSYDGRAGSLWSNEQFF
TGTGCCAGCAGTTACGACGGGAGGGCCGGGTCATTATGGTCCAATGAGCAGTTCTTC
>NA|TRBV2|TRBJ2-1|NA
CASSAGNSYNEQFF
TGTGCCAGCAGTGCGGGTAACTCCTACAATGAGCAGTTCTTC
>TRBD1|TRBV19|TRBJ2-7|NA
CASSPGQGEYEQYF
TGTGCCAGTAGTCCGGGACAGGGGGAATACGAGCAGTACTTC
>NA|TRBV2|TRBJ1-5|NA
CASSDGGINQPQHF
TGTGCCAGCAGTGACGGGGGGATCAATCAGCCCCAGCATTTT
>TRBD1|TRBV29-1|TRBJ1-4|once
CSVGGQAGEKLFF
TGCAGCGTCGGGGGACAGGCGGGAGAAAAACTGTTTTTT
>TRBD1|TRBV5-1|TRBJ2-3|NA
CASSLGGQGDTQYF
TGCGCCAGCAGCTTGGGGGGACAGGGGGATACGCAGTATTTT
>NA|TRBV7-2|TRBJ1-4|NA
CASSLRGGSEKLFF
TGTGCCAGCAGCTTAAGGGGGGGGAGTGAAAAACTGTTTTTT
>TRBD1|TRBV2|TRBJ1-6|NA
CASTLTGLSYNSPLHF
TGTGCCAGCACTTTGACAGGGCTTTCCTATAATTCACCCCTCCACTTT
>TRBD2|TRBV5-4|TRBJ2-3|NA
CASSLTGGMLDTQYF
TGTGCCAGCAGCTTAACGGGAGGGATGCTTGATACGCAGTATTTT
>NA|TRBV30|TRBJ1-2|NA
CACSRGNYGYTF
TGTGCCTGCTCAAGGGGGAACTATGGCTACACCTTC
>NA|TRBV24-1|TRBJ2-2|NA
CATSEADTGELFF
TGTGCCACCAGTGAAGCGGACACCGGGGAGCTGTTTTTT
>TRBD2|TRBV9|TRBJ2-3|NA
CASSDTTSGGADTQYF
TGTGCCAGCAGCGATACGACGAGTGGGGGGGCAGATACGCAGTATTTT
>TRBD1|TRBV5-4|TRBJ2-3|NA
CASLRQGRPDTQYF
TGTGCCAGCCTCAGACAGGGGAGGCCCGATACGCAGTATTTT
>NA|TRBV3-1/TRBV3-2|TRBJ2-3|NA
CASSQGGVLRADTQYF
TGTGCCAGCAGCCAAGGAGGTGTCCTCAGGGCAGATACGCAGTATTTT
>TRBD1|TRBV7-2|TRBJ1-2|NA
CASSLVLSGGNYGYTF
TGTGCCAGCAGCTTAGTTTTGTCAGGGGGTAACTATGGCTACACCTTC
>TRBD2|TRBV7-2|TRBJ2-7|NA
CASSLRGRPYEQYF
TGTGCCAGCAGCTTACGCGGGAGGCCCTACGAGCAGTACTTC
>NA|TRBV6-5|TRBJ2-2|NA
CASTPPRDTGELFF
TGTGCCAGCACCCCGCCGCGGGACACCGGGGAGCTGTTTTTT